One and the same sample provided the 14 T cell receptor beta chains below, sequenced in a study of blood T cells in healthy people across ages. The authors ran a second PCR of roughly 7 to 11 cycles using a sample-barcoded 5' primer and a J-beta primer mix. Each CDR3 protein is one row after TCRdb ran MiXCR on the 5' RACE reads. The top ten hold 2.1% of the sample, which has about 1.8 million distinct CDR3 sequences, around 50% seen once. The sample taken for sequencing was blood. These receptors were obtained from a woman between 35 and 50 years old in good health.

This clonotype turned up a few times. The chain uses TRBV15 and TRBJ2-7; D not certain. In germline, CDR1 is LNHNV, CDR2 YYDKDF (reference sequence). V was clipped by 1 base and J by 5 bases, with 6 bases between them. The CDR3 is 12 residues long. CDR3 coding DNA: TGTGCCACCAGCAGAGCTCTAAACGAGCAGTACTTC. Translated: CATSRALNEQYF.

This clonotype was detected only a few times. V and J are TRBV4-3 and TRBJ1-2; a possible D gene is TRBD1 (6 bases). This CDR3 contains 14 residues. Germline V CDR1 and CDR2: LGHNA, YSLEER. The V gene lost 0 bases and the J gene lost 7 bases, with 12 bases spanning the gap. CDR3 DNA: TGCGCCAGCAGCCAAGATCGCCAGGGGTCTGGCTACACCTTC. Its translation is CASSQDRQGSGYTF.

This sequence joins TRBV20-1 and TRBJ2-5, with D perhaps matching TRBD1 or TRBD2 (5 bases each). This CDR3 is 14 amino acids long. Germline V CDR1 and CDR2: DFQATT, SNEGSKA (reference sequence). V gave up 5 bases and J gave up 5 bases, with 18 bases separating them. CDR3 loop: CSAGTHLRWETQYF. In DNA form, the CDR3 reads TGCAGTGCTGGGACGCATCTCCGGTGGGAGACCCAGTACTTC.

The chain recombines TRBV12-3 or TRBV12-4 with TRBJ2-1; D is uncertain. The CDR3 runs 13 residues. The V gene lost 7 bases and the J gene lost 10 bases, with 17 bases spanning the gap. Written as DNA, the CDR3 is TGTGCCAGCACCCTAGGTGGAGTCGGGGAGCAGTTCTTC. Its translation: CASTLGGVGEQFF.

This clonotype occurred a few times. V is TRBV7-6 and J is TRBJ2-3, with 9 bases lining up with TRBD2. Per the germline V gene, CDR1 is SGHVS and CDR2 is FNYEAQ. This CDR3 region has 15 residues. V shed 3 bases, J shed 5 bases, and the junction held 6 bases outside the gene matches. CDR3 loop: CASSLRRGGLDTQYF. CDR3 nucleotide sequence: TGTGCCAGCAGCTTGAGGCGGGGGGGCTTAGATACGCAGTATTTT.

This clonotype occurred once. This sequence joins TRBV7-3 and TRBJ2-5; TRBD2 aligns across 7 bases. Germline CDR1 is SGHTA and CDR2 is FQGTGA. The ends lost 5 bases at V and 11 bases at J; junction bases unmatched: 17. The CDR3 has 15 residues. The CDR3 here is CASSPAYGGEDEQYF. CDR3 DNA sequence: TGTGCCAGCAGCCCCGCTTATGGGGGGGAGGATGAGCAGTACTTC.

The chain has TRBV28 and TRBJ2-5; 10 nucleotides line up with TRBD2. The CDR3 length is 14 residues. Trimming removed 4 bases from V and 5 bases from J; junction bases left unmatched: 4. Germline V lookup: CDR1 MDHEN, CDR2 SYDVKM. CDR3 sequence: CASSYPGLAETQYF. CDR3 coding DNA: TGTGCCAGCAGTTATCCGGGACTAGCGGAGACCCAGTACTTC.

In the case of this clonotype: A single base separates this from a much larger clone, so it may be a read error. J is TRBJ1-1 and V is TRBV7-2, with 11 bases that match TRBD1. Germline loops: CDR1 SGHTA, CDR2 FQGNSA. CDR3 length: 15 amino acids. V trimming: 5 bases; J trimming: 5 bases; junction bases outside the gene matches: 7. CDR3 amino acids: CASSPGTGGVTEAFF. CDR3 coding DNA: TGTGCCAGCAGCCCGGGGACAGGGGGAGTGACTGAAGCTTTCTTT.

A word on this clonotype: The CDR3 carries no conserved terminal phenylalanine or tryptophan, so it likely arises from a read error. It is unclear where the CDR3 begins or ends on the DNA, so no DNA is shown, and the CDR3 is as TCRdb lists it. This sequence joins TRBV7-2 and TRBJ1-1. Germline CDR1 reads SGHTA; CDR2 reads FQGNSA. 16 amino acids form the CDR3, both terminal residues included. This chain's CDR3 is CASSLVGRGVKHGSFL.

The chain recombines TRBV12-3 or TRBV12-4 with TRBJ2-1, with D hard to call. V gave up 3 bases and J gave up 2 bases, with 11 bases separating them. This CDR3 has 15 amino acids. The CDR3 reads CASSFRPGPYNEQFF. The CDR3 bases are TGTGCCAGCAGTTTCCGTCCAGGCCCCTACAATGAGCAGTTCTTC.

The genes are TRBV5-1 and TRBJ2-2; 7 nucleotides match TRBD1. The CDR3 extends over 16 amino acids. CDR1 and CDR2 from the germline V gene are SGHRS and YFSETQ. V was pared by 1 base and J by 5 bases, with 8 bases of the junction left unmatched. Written as DNA, the CDR3 is TGCGCCAGCAGCTTGAGTATAGGCAGGGGGACCGGGGAGCTGTTTTTT. Protein sequence: CASSLSIGRGTGELFF.

This chain connects TRBV4-1 to TRBJ2-5; possibly TRBD2 for D (7 bases). Germline V CDR1 and CDR2: MGHRA, YSYEKL. This CDR3 spans 16 amino acids. Deletions cut 1 base from V and 7 bases from J, with 19 bases between. CDR3 loop: CASSQGGGRAFPTQYF. The CDR3 DNA reads TGCGCCAGCAGCCAAGGGGGGGGCAGGGCTTTTCCGACCCAGTACTTC.

This clonotype appeared once. The chain employs TRBV9 and TRBJ1-2; D is possibly TRBD1 (5 bases). The V and J ends lost 1 base and 4 bases respectively, with 17 bases between them. The CDR3 covers 16 residues. CDR1 is SGDLS, CDR2 YYNGEE, per germline. The CDR3 DNA reads TGTGCCAGCAGCGTAAGGTTTCGGGACGGGACCTATGGCTACACCTTC. It translates to CASSVRFRDGTYGYTF. The variable domain in full, completed from reference TRBV9 and TRBJ1-2, reads DSGVTQTPKHLITATGQRVTLRCSPRSGDLSVYWYQQSLDQGLQFLIQYYNGEERAKGNILERFSAQQFPDLHSELNLSSLELGDSALYFCASSVRFRDGTYGYTFGSGTRLTVV.

The chain has TRBV20-1 and TRBJ2-4; TRBD1 aligns across 8 bases. Judging by the DNA end, TRBJ2-7 fits better; the J call may be wrong. CDR1 and CDR2 from the germline V gene are DFQATT and SNEGSKA (reference sequence). The CDR3 is 12 residues long. The CDR3 loop is CSAPDRDNEQYF. The CDR3 DNA reads TGCAGTGCTCCGGACAGGGACAACGAGCAGTACTTC.